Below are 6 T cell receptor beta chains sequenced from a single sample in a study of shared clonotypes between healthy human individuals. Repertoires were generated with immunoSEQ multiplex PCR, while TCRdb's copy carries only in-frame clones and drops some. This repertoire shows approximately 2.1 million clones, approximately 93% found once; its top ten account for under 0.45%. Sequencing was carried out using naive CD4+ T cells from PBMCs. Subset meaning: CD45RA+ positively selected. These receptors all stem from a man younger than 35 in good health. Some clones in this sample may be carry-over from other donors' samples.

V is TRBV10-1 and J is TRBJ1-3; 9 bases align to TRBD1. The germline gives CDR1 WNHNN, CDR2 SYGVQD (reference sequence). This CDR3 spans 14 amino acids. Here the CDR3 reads CGIGQGSSGNTIYF. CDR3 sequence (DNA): TGCGGTATAGGACAGGGGAGCTCTGGAAACACCATATATTTT.

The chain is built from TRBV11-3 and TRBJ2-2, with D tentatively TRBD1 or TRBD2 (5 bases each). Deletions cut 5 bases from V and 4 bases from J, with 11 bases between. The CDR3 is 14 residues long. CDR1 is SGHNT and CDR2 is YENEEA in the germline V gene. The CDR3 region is CASSPGTATGELFF. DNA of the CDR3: TGTGCCAGCAGCCCAGGGACCGCCACCGGGGAGCTGTTTTTT.

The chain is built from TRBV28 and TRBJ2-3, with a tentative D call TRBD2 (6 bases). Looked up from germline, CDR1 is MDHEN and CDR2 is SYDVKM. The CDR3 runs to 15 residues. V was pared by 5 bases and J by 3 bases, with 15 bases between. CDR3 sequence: CASSRRAGSTDTQYF. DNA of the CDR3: TGTGCCAGCAGTCGCCGGGCGGGATCTACAGATACGCAGTATTTT. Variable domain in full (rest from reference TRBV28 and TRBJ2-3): DVKVTQSSRYLVKRTGEKVFLECVQDMDHENMFWYRQDPGLGLRLIYFSYDVKMKEKGDIPEGYSVSREKKERFSLILESASTNQTSMYLCASSRRAGSTDTQYFGPGTRLTVL.

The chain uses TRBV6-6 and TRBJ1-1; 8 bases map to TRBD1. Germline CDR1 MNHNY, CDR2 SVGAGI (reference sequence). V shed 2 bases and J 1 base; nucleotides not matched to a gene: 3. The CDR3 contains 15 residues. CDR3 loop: CASSYKGQGNTEAFF. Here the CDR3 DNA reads TGTGCCAGCAGTTACAAAGGACAGGGGAACACTGAAGCTTTCTTT.

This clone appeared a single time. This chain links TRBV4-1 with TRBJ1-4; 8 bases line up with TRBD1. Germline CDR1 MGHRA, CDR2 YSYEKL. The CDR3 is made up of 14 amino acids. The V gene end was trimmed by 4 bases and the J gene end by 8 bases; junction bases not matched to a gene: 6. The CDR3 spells CASSRAGTGEKLFF. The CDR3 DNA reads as TGCGCCAGCAGCCGCGCCGGGACAGGAGAAAAACTGTTTTTT.

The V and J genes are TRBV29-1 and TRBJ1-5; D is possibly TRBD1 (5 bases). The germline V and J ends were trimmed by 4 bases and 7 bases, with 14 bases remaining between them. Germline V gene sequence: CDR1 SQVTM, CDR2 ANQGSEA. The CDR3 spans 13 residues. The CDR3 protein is CSVAMAPGQPQHF. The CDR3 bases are TGCAGCGTTGCGATGGCCCCAGGGCAGCCCCAGCATTTT.